What follows are 20 T cell receptor beta chains derived from one specimen sequenced in a study of human T cells and chemical hapten exposure. Time point indicated: healthy volunteer bleed at 2 weeks. Researchers extracted total RNA from unfractionated whole blood. TCRdb reprocessed the RACE reads with MiXCR, giving one entry per CDR3 protein. The sample has tens of thousands of distinct CDR3 sequences; around 4.5% are singletons. Input material: whole blood. The receptors stem from a female donor in good health. Some clones in this sample may be carry-over from other donors' samples.

This clonotype was seen at least ten times. The chain recombines TRBV12-3 or TRBV12-4 with TRBJ1-6; TRBD1 agrees at 7 bases. Trimming at V came to 8 bases and at J to 4 bases, leaving 11 bases not matched to a gene. The CDR3 covers 16 residues. The CDR3 bases are TGTGCCAGCGGAGCGAGTAACAGGGGATATAATTCACCCCTCCACTTT. Its translation is CASGASNRGYNSPLHF.

The chain combines TRBV12-3 or TRBV12-4 with TRBJ1-1; D possibly corresponds to TRBD1 (5 bases). The CDR3 covers 17 residues. The V gene lost 1 base and the J gene lost 7 bases, with 22 bases spanning the gap. The CDR3 sequence: CASSLEAGGVNANEAFF. Here the CDR3 DNA reads TGTGCCAGCAGTTTAGAGGCGGGGGGGGTTAACGCAAATGAAGCTTTCTTT.

This clonotype was recorded many times. A much larger clonotype is one base distant, so this may be a read error. The V gene is TRBV20-1, the J gene TRBJ1-6, with D perhaps matching TRBD1 (5 bases). The CDR3 consists of 15 residues. The germline V gene has CDR1 DFQATT and CDR2 SNEGSKA (reference sequence). The CDR3 sequence: CSARGYGADNSPLNF. The CDR3 DNA reads TGCAGTGCTAGAGGTTACGGGGCGGATAATTCACCCCTCAACTTT.

This clonotype was counted ten times or more. The rearrangement uses TRBV12-3 or TRBV12-4 and TRBJ1-1; no clear D gene. The CDR3 is made up of 13 amino acids. V lost 6 bases, J lost 4 bases, and 12 bases lay in between. This chain's CDR3 is CASRPPESTEAFF. In DNA, the CDR3 is TGTGCCAGCAGGCCCCCCGAGAGCACTGAAGCTTTCTTT.

This clonotype has at least ten counts. The rearrangement links TRBV6-5 to TRBJ1-1; D is perhaps TRBD1 (6 bases). V lost 6 bases and J lost 0, with 11 bases in between. CDR3 length: 14 amino acids. Germline-derived CDR1 and CDR2 are MNHEY and SVGAGI. CDR3 protein: CASSRTGLNTEAFF. As DNA, the CDR3 is TGTGCCAGCAGCAGAACAGGGTTGAACACTGAAGCTTTCTTT.

The chain uses TRBV6-5 and TRBJ1-1; no firm D call. CDR1 and CDR2 from the germline V gene are MNHEY and SVGAGI. The CDR3 runs 11 residues. V was clipped by 5 bases and J by 11 bases, with 12 bases between them. The CDR3 region is CASSALEAAFF. CDR3 nucleotide sequence: TGTGCCAGCAGTGCCCTGGAGGCGGCTTTCTTT.

This clonotype was found many times. The chain links TRBV21-1 to TRBJ2-7; the D call TRBD2 from the table was never checked on the DNA. TRBV21-1 counts as a pseudogene. The CDR3 consists of 15 residues. Here the CDR3 DNA reads TGTGCCAGCAGCAAGACGGAGGGGTGCGGGCACGAGCAGTACTTC. This codes for CASSKTEGCGHEQYF.

There are many counts of this clonotype. CDR3 sequence: CSVEDQGPICKYEQYF. CDR3 sequence (DNA): TGCAGCGTTGAAGATCAGGGCCCTATCTGCAAGTACGAGCAGTACTTC. The rearrangement links TRBV29-1 to TRBJ2-7; D is perhaps TRBD1 (5 bases). V was cut by 0 bases and J by 4 bases, with 19 bases left in between. Germline loops: CDR1 SQVTM, CDR2 ANQGSEA. The CDR3 totals 16 residues.

Concerning this clonotype itself: A much larger clone differs by one base, so this may be a read error. The chain joins TRBV6-2 or TRBV6-3 to TRBJ2-1; D gene ambiguous. There are 16 residues in the CDR3. The germline gives CDR1 MNHEY, CDR2 SVGEGT. Between the trimmed V and J ends, which lost 6 bases and 0 bases, there was a span of 15 bases. CDR3 protein: CASSRPIGNSYNEQFF. CDR3 coding DNA: TGTGCCAGCAGCCGTCCGATAGGAAACTCCTACAATGAGCAGTTCTTC.

This clonotype was seen many times. The rearrangement joins TRBV10-2 to TRBJ1-2; no reliable D call. V shed 2 bases and J shed 4 bases, with 8 bases lying between them. The CDR3 runs to 13 residues. Germline V gene data show CDR1 as WSHSY and CDR2 as SAAADI. This CDR3 is CASSETEFYGYTF. The CDR3, as DNA: TGCGCCAGCAGTGAGACGGAGTTCTATGGCTACACCTTC.

This clonotype was detected ten times or more. The chain combines TRBV6-1 with TRBJ1-5, with TRBD1 identical over 7 bases. The CDR3 length is 15 residues. Germline V gene lookup returns CDR1 MNHNS and CDR2 SASEGT. Trimming took 5 bases from V and 0 from J; bases not matched to a gene: 4. The CDR3 DNA reads TGTGCCAGCAGTATAGGACAGGTTAGCAATCAGCCCCAGCATTTT. It specifies CASSIGQVSNQPQHF.

This clonotype was counted many times. This sequence joins TRBV7-2 and TRBJ1-1; 7 nucleotides line up with TRBD1. Looked up from germline, CDR1 is SGHTA and CDR2 is FQGNSA. The CDR3 is 15 residues long. V was clipped by 5 bases and J by 0 bases; unmatched bases: 6. CDR3 DNA sequence: TGTGCCAGCAGCCAAAGGGGGCTGATGAACACTGAAGCTTTCTTT. It yields the protein CASSQRGLMNTEAFF.

This clonotype has a count of ten or more. In nucleotides, the CDR3 is TGTGCCAGCAGTGACGGGACTAGCCCATACAATGAGCAGTTCTTC. Protein: CASSDGTSPYNEQFF. V is TRBV6-1 and J is TRBJ2-1; 9 nucleotides line up with TRBD2. The V gene end was trimmed by 3 bases and the J gene end by 4 bases; junction bases not matched to a gene: 4. This CDR3 is built from 15 residues. Germline loops: CDR1 MNHNS, CDR2 SASEGT.

This clonotype was picked up many times. J is TRBJ1-4 and V is TRBV7-8; D unclear. V was trimmed by 4 bases and J by 6 bases, leaving 21 bases between them. Germline V gene data show CDR1 as SGHVS and CDR2 as FQNEAQ. The CDR3 length is 17 residues. The CDR3 is CASSSDAGNLGYEKLFF. CDR3 bases: TGTGCCAGCAGCTCCGATGCGGGGAATCTCGGCTATGAAAAACTGTTTTTT.

In its sample, this clonotype was seen many times. The chain is built from TRBV14 and TRBJ2-6; D unclear. V was trimmed by 5 bases and J by 0 bases, leaving 2 bases between them. This CDR3 contains 13 residues. CDR1 is SGHDN and CDR2 is FVKESK in the germline V gene. In DNA form, the CDR3 reads TGTGCCAGCAGCAACTCTGGGGCCAACGTCCTGACTTTC. Its translation is CASSNSGANVLTF.

This clonotype was counted many times. The CDR3 DNA sequence: TGCGCCAGCAGCTGGAGGACAGGGGGGAATGAGCAGTTCTTC. Translation gives CASSWRTGGNEQFF. The V call is TRBV5-1, the J call TRBJ2-1; TRBD1 matches at 10 bases. Trimming cost V 3 bases and J 7 bases; bases outside gene matches: 4. Germline-derived CDR1 and CDR2 are SGHRS and YFSETQ. The CDR3 sequence is 14 residues long.

The sample holds many counts of this clonotype. CDR3 nucleotide sequence: TGTGCCAGTAGTATATCAGGGGGCTTGTACGAGCAGTACTTC. This sequence encodes CASSISGGLYEQYF. The rearrangement joins TRBV19 to TRBJ2-7; 8 bases align to TRBD1. Germline lookup yields CDR1 LNHDA and CDR2 SQIVND (reference sequence). The V segment lost 2 bases and the J segment 4 bases; nucleotides outside the gene matches: 4. CDR3 size: 14 residues.

This clonotype has at least ten counts. The chain has TRBV27 and TRBJ2-5, with a weak D call TRBD2 (5 bases). The CDR3 covers 16 residues. CDR1 is MNHEY, CDR2 SMNVEV, per germline (reference sequence). The ends were cut back, 2 bases at V and 1 base at J, with 14 bases in the middle. The CDR3: CASSLGRTGIQETQYF. CDR3 DNA sequence: TGTGCCAGCAGTTTAGGACGTACGGGGATCCAAGAGACCCAGTACTTC.

This clonotype turned up a few times. This chain uses TRBV3-1 with TRBJ2-5; TRBD1 is a possible D gene (6 bases). The germline V gene has CDR1 LGHDT and CDR2 YNNKEL (reference sequence). This CDR3 comprises 15 residues. V was cut by 2 bases and J by 1 base, with 11 bases left in between. In DNA form, the CDR3 reads TGTGCCAGCAGCCAAACGGACAGAGGCCAAGAGACCCAGTACTTC. It specifies CASSQTDRGQETQYF.

This clonotype was counted ten times or more. The chain recombines TRBV20-1 with TRBJ2-7; weak D call: TRBD1 (5 bases). The CDR3 runs to 16 residues. V was pared by 1 base and J by 2 bases, with 18 bases between. From germline, CDR1 is DFQATT and CDR2 SNEGSKA (reference sequence). CDR3 region: CSARGAGLTPTYEQYF. In DNA form, the CDR3 reads TGCAGTGCTAGAGGCGCAGGGCTAACCCCCACCTACGAGCAGTACTTC.